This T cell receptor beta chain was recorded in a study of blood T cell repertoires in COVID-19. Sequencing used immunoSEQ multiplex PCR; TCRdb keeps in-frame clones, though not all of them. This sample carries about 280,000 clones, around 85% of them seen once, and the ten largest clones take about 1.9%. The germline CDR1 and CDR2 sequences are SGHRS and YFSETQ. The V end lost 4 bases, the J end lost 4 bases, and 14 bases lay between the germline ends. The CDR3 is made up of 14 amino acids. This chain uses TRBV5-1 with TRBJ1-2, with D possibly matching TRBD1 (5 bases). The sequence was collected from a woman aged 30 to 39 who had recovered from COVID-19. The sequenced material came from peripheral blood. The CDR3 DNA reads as TGCGCCAGCAGCCCGACCCAGGGAAGCTATGGCTACACCTTC. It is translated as CASSPTQGSYGYTF.